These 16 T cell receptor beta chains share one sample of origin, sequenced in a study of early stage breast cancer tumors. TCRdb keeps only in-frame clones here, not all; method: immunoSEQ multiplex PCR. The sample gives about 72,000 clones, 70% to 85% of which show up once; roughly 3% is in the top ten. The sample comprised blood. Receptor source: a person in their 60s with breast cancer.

DNA of the CDR3: TGTGCCAGCAGCTTGTACCCAGACAGGGCCGGGGAGCTGTTTTTT. Translation: CASSLYPDRAGELFF. The gene calls are TRBV5-4 and TRBJ2-2, with 7 bases lining up with TRBD1. The CDR3 loop spans 15 amino acids. Germline trimming cut 1 base from V and 6 bases from J; bases unmatched to any gene: 6. CDR1 and CDR2 (germline): SGHNT, YYREEE (reference sequence).

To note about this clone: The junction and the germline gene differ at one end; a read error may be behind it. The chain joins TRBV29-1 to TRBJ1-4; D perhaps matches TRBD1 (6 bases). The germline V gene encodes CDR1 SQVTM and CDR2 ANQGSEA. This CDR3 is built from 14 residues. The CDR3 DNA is TGCAGCGTTAAAGAGGCCAGGGGTAGAGCGGAACTGTTTTTT. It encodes CSVKEARGRAELFF.

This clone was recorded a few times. The CDR3 here is CASSGDRDSYEQYF. For the CDR3, the DNA is TGTGCCAGTAGCGGCGACAGGGACTCCTACGAGCAGTACTTC. The V call is TRBV19, the J call TRBJ2-7, with 7 bases that match TRBD1. Germline trimming cut 6 bases from V and 0 bases from J; bases unmatched to any gene: 5. This CDR3 has 14 residues. Germline CDR1 reads LNHDA; CDR2 reads SQIVND (reference sequence).

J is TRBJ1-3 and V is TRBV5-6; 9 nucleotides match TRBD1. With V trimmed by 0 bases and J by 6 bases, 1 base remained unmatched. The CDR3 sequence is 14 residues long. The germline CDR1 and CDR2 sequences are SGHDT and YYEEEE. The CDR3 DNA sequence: TGTGCCAGCAGCTTGGGGGACAGGGTAAACACCATATATTTT. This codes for CASSLGDRVNTIYF.

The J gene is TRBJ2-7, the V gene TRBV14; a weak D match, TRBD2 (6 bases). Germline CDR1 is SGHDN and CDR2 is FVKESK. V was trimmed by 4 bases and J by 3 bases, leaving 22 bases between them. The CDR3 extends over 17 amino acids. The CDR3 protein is CASSLGAFGRPNYEQYF. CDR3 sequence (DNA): TGTGCCAGCAGCCTAGGGGCGTTCGGGAGACCGAACTACGAGCAGTACTTC.

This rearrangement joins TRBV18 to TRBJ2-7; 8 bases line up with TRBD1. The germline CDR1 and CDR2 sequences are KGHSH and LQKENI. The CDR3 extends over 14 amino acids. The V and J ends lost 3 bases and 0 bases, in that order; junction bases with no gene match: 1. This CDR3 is CASSPGQVSYEQYF. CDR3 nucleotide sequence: TGTGCCAGCTCACCGGGACAGGTCTCCTACGAGCAGTACTTC.

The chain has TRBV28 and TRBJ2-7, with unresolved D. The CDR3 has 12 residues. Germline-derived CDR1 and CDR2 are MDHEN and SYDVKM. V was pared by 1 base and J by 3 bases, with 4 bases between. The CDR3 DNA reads TGTGCCAGCAGTTTATCGCTCTACGAGCAGTACTTC. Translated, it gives CASSLSLYEQYF. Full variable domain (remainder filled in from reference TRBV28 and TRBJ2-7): DVKVTQSSRYLVKRTGEKVFLECVQDMDHENMFWYRQDPGLGLRLIYFSYDVKMKEKGDIPEGYSVSREKKERFSLILESASTNQTSMYLCASSLSLYEQYFGPGTRLTVT.

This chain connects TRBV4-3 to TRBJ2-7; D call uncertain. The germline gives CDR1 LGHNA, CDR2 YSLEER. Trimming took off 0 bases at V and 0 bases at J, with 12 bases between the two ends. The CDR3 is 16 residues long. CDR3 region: CASSQDRHSGSYEQYF. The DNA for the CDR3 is TGCGCCAGCAGCCAAGATCGGCACTCGGGCTCCTACGAGCAGTACTTC.

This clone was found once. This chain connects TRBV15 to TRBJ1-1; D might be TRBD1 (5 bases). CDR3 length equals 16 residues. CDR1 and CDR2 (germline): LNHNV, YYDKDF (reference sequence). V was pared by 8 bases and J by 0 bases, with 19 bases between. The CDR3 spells CATLGGGREVNTEAFF. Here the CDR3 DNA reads TGTGCCACCTTGGGCGGGGGAAGGGAGGTGAACACTGAAGCTTTCTTT.

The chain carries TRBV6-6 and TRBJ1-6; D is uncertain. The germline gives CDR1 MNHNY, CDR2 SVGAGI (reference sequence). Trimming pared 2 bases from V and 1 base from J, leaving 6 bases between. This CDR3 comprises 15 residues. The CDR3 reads CASSYDGSYNSPLHF. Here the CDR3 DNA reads TGTGCCAGCAGTTACGACGGTTCCTATAATTCACCCCTCCACTTT.

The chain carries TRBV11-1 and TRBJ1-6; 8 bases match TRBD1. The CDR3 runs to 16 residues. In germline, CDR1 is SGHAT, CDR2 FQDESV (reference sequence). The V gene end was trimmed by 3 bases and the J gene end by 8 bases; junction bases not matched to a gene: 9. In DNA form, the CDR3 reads TGTGCCAGCAGCTTTTCAGGACAGGGAGCCGATTCACCCCTCCACTTT. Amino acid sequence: CASSFSGQGADSPLHF. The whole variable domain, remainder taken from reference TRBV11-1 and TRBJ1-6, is EAEVAQSPRYKITEKSQAVAFWCDPISGHATLYWYRQILGQGPELLVQFQDESVVDDSQLPKDRFSAERLKGVDSTLKIQPAELGDSAMYLCASSFSGQGADSPLHFGNGTRLTVT.

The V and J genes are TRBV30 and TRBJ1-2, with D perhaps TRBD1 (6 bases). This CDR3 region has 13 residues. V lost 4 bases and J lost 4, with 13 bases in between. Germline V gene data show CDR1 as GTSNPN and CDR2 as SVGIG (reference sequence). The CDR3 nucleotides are TGTGCCTGGATGGGGGCCTTCGGCTATGGCTACACCTTC. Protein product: CAWMGAFGYGYTF.

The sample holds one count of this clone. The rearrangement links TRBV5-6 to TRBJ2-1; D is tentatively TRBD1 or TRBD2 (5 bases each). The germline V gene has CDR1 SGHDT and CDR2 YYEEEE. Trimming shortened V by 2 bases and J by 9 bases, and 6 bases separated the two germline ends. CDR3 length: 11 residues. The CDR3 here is CASSFGGEQFF. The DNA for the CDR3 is TGTGCCAGCAGCTTTGGGGGTGAGCAGTTCTTC.

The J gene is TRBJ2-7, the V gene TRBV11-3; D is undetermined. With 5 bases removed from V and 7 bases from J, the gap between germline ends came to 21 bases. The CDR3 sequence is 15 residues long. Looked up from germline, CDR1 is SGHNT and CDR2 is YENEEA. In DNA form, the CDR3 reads TGTGCCAGCAGCATGTTACAACAACCATCGTCGGAGCAGTACTTC. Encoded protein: CASSMLQQPSSEQYF.

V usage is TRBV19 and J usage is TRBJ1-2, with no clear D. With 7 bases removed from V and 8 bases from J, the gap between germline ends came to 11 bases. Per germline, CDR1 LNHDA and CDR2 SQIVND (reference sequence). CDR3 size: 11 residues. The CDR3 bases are TGTGCCAGTATGGACCGAGGGGGCTACACCTTC. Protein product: CASMDRGGYTF.

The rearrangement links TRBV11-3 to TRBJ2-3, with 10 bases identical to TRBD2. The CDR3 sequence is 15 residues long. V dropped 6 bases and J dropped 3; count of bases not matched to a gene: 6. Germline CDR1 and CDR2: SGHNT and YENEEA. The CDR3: CASRGTSDPTDTQYF. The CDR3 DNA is TGTGCCAGCAGGGGGACTAGCGATCCTACAGATACGCAGTATTTT.